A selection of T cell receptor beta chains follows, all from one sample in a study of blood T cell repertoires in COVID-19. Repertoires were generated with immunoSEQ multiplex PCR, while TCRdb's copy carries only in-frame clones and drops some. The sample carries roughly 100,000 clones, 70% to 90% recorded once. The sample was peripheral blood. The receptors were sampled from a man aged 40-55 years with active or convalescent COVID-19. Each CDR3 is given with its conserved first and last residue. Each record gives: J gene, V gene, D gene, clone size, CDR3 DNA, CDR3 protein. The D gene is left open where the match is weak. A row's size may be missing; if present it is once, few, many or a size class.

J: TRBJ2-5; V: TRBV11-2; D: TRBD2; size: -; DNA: TGTGCCAGCAGCTCCGGACTAGCGACTCAAGAGACCCAGTACTTC; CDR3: CASSSGLATQETQYF
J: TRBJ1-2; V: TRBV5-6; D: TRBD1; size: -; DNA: TGTGCCAGCAGCCCTTACAGGGGAACCCCTTATGGCTACACCTTC; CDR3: CASSPYRGTPYGYTF
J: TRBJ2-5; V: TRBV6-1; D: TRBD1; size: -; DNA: TGTGCCAGCAGTGGGGGGACAGGGGGCGATCTGTGGGAGACCCAGTACTTC; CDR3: CASSGGTGGDLWETQYF
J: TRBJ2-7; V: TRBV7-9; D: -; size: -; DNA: TGTGCCAGCAGCTTATCTGTTTACGAGCAGTACTTC; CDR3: CASSLSVYEQYF
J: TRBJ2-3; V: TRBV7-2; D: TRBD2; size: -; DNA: TGTGCCAGCAGCTTATCTAGCGGGGGGGCGGCAGATACGCAGTATTTT; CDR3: CASSLSSGGAADTQYF
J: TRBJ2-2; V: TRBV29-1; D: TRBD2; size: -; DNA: TGCAGCGTTGACGGGCGGGGGAACACCGAGGAGCTGTTTTTT; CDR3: CSVDGRGNTEELFF
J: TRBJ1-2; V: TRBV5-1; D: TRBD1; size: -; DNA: TGCGCCAGCAGCGAGACAGGGGAGCCCTACTATGGCTACACCTTC; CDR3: CASSETGEPYYGYTF
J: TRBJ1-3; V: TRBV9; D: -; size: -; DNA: TGTGCCAGCAGCGCCCTTCCCTCGGGGTCTGGAAACACCATATATTTT; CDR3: CASSALPSGSGNTIYF
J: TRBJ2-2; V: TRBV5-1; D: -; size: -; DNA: TGCGCCAGCAGCTTAAACAGGGGAGCGGGCACCGGGGAGCTGTTTTTT; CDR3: CASSLNRGAGTGELFF
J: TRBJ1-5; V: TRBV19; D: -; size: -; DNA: TGTGCCAGTAGTTATCAGGGTCCTTATAGCAATCAGCCCCAGCATTTT; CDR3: CASSYQGPYSNQPQHF
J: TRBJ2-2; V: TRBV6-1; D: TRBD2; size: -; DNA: TGTGCCACCGCCGGGGGGTTGAACACCGGGGAGCTGTTTTTT; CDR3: CATAGGLNTGELFF
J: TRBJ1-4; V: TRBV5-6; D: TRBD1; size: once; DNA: TGTGCCAGCAGCTTGGGGACAGGGACTAATGAAAAACTGTTTTTT; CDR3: CASSLGTGTNEKLFF
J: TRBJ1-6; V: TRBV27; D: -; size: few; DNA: TGTGCCAGCAGTTTGAGACGAGCGGATTCACCCCTCCACTTT; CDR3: CASSLRRADSPLHF
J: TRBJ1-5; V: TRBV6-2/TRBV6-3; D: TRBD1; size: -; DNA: TGTGCCAGCAGTTACAGGGGACAGGGGAGCAATCAGCCCCAGCATTTT; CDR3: CASSYRGQGSNQPQHF
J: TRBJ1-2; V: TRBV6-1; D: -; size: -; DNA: TGTGCCAGCAGTGAATCTTCAGCTAACTATGGCTACACCTTC; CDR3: CASSESSANYGYTF
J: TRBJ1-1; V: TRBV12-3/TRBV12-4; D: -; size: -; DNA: TGTGCCAGCAGTCAGCGACGGGGTGTTGAAGCTTTCTTT; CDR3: CASSQRRGVEAFF
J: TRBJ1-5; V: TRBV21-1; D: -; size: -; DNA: TGTGCCAGCAGCACCCGGGACAGGTTTAATCAGCCCCAGCATTTT; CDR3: CASSTRDRFNQPQHF
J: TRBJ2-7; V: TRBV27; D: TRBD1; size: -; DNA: TGTGCCAGCAGTTTAATATGGGGGACAGAGATTACCGAGCAGTACTTC; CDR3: CASSLIWGTEITEQYF
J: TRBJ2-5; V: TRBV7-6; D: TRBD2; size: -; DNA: TGTGCCAGCAGCCGTGGGAGGGCCTTCGGGGACCAGTACTTC; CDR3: CASSRGRAFGDQYF
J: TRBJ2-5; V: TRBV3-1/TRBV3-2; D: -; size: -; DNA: TGTGCCAGCAGCCAAGGAAACGGGGGAGAGACCCAGTACTTC; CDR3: CASSQGNGGETQYF
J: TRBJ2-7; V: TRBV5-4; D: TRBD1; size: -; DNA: TGTGCCAGCAGCGAACCGGGACAGGATTACTACGAGCAGTACTTC; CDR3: CASSEPGQDYYEQYF
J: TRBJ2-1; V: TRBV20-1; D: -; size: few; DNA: TGCAGTGCTGACTGGGGCACTGAGCAGTTCTTC; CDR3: CSADWGTEQFF